A selection of T cell receptor beta chains follows, all from one sample in a study of vaccination and CD4 T cells after COVID-19. MiXCR, applied by TCRdb to the PCR reads, yields one record per CDR3 protein. The top ten clones hold about a quarter of a sample with 8,500 to 11,000 distinct CDR3 sequences, about three fifths of them seen once. Their antigens remain unidentified. The sequencing sample was made of CD4+ T cells from blood, cultured in vitro. These receptor sequences come from a human donor who had recovered from COVID-19. CDR3s include the opening cysteine and the closing phenylalanine or tryptophan. The D gene is left open where the match is weak. Clone size is given for some rows only: seen once, a few or many times, or a class if the clone is expanded.

v_call	cdr3_length	clone_size	d_call	j_call	cdr3_aa	cdr3_nt
TRBV19	16	NA	NA	TRBJ1-5	CASSREEGGKQQPQHF	TGTGCCAGTAGTAGAGAAGAAGGCGGTAAGCAACAGCCCCAGCATTTT
TRBV20-1	13	NA	TRBD1	TRBJ1-1	CSAPPGGIAEAFF	TGCAGTGCTCCGCCAGGGGGCATCGCTGAAGCTTTCTTT
TRBV20-1	13	NA	TRBD1	TRBJ1-5	CSARTGLNQPQHF	TGCAGTGCTAGGACAGGGCTAAATCAGCCCCAGCATTTT
TRBV12-3/TRBV12-4	17	NA	TRBD1	TRBJ1-1	CASSALPGQGKGAEAFF	TGTGCCAGCAGTGCACTCCCGGGACAGGGGAAAGGGGCTGAAGCTTTCTTT
TRBV2	16	NA	NA	TRBJ2-5	CASSAGAGAPGETQYF	TGTGCCAGCAGTGCAGGGGCGGGAGCGCCTGGAGAGACCCAGTACTTC
TRBV7-7	13	NA	TRBD1	TRBJ2-5	CASSADRLETQYF	TGTGCTAGCAGCGCGGACAGGTTGGAGACCCAGTACTTC
TRBV25-1	16	few	NA	TRBJ1-6	CASSTRARGDNSPLHF	TGTGCCAGCTCTACCAGGGCCAGGGGCGATAATTCACCCCTCCACTTT
TRBV10-3	15	NA	TRBD2	TRBJ2-7	CAISGGTSGGYEQYF	TGTGCCATCAGTGGGGGGACTAGCGGGGGTTACGAGCAGTACTTC
TRBV7-3	16	NA	NA	TRBJ2-3	CASSLLGGGHSDTQYF	TGTGCCAGCAGCTTATTGGGGGGGGGCCACTCAGATACGCAGTATTTT
TRBV28	15	NA	TRBD2	TRBJ2-3	CASTGGSVRTDTQYF	TGTGCCAGCACCGGGGGGTCAGTCCGCACAGATACGCAGTATTTT
TRBV7-2	16	NA	TRBD2	TRBJ2-3	CASIPGRGGPADTQYF	TGTGCCAGCATCCCGGGGCGGGGGGGGCCGGCGGATACGCAGTATTTT
TRBV6-1	14	NA	NA	TRBJ1-6	CASGPIGNNSPLHF	TGTGCCAGCGGACCGATCGGCAATAATTCACCCCTCCACTTT
TRBV20-1	15	NA	NA	TRBJ2-3	CSARGASDYTDTQYF	TGCAGTGCTAGAGGGGCTAGCGACTACACAGATACGCAGTATTTT
TRBV29-1	13	NA	NA	TRBJ2-7	CSVPGRGLYEQYF	TGCAGCGTTCCGGGACGGGGACTCTACGAGCAGTACTTC
TRBV6-4	15	NA	NA	TRBJ1-6	CASINSGSGTSPLHF	TGTGCCAGCATTAATTCAGGGTCAGGGACTTCACCCCTCCACTTT
TRBV7-3	18	NA	TRBD1	TRBJ1-1	CASSSLPGQANKNTEAFF	TGTGCCAGCAGCTCCCTACCGGGACAGGCAAACAAGAACACTGAAGCTTTCTTT
TRBV2	15	NA	NA	TRBJ2-7	CASIPQGLGLGEQYF	TGTGCCAGCATACCCCAAGGCCTGGGACTTGGAGAGCAGTACTTC
TRBV7-2	15	NA	TRBD2	TRBJ2-1	CASSLAGGPYNEQFF	TGTGCCAGTTCCTTAGCGGGAGGGCCTTACAATGAGCAGTTCTTC
TRBV15	13	NA	NA	TRBJ1-2	CATSSEGYYGYTF	TGTGCCACCAGCTCAGAGGGTTACTATGGCTACACCTTC
TRBV7-2	14	NA	NA	TRBJ2-5	CASSFKRNQETQYF	TGTGCCAGCAGCTTCAAGCGGAACCAAGAGACCCAGTACTTC
TRBV15	15	once	TRBD1	TRBJ1-2	CATSREDRGSAANTF	TGTGCCACCAGCAGAGAGGACAGGGGGTCTGCGGCGAACACCTTC
TRBV7-9	17	few	NA	TRBJ2-2	CASSRLRDKPNTGELFF	TGTGCCAGCAGCCGCCTCCGGGACAAGCCGAACACCGGGGAGCTGTTTTTT
TRBV6-2/TRBV6-3	15	few	TRBD2	TRBJ2-2	CASSRTSGSTGELFF	TGTGCCAGCAGCAGGACTAGCGGAAGCACCGGGGAGCTGTTTTTT
TRBV6-1	12	NA	NA	TRBJ1-1	CASSEVGTEAFF	TGTGCCAGCAGTGAGGTCGGGACTGAAGCTTTCTTT
TRBV20-1	15	NA	NA	TRBJ2-7	CSATKTKEFPYEQYF	TGCAGTGCTACAAAGACAAAGGAGTTCCCCTACGAGCAGTACTTC
TRBV7-2	19	NA	TRBD1	TRBJ1-5	CASSDETGKGGYSNQPQHF	TGTGCCAGCAGCGACGAGACAGGGAAGGGGGGATATAGCAATCAGCCCCAGCATTTT
TRBV6-1	14	NA	TRBD1	TRBJ1-2	CASSLEQGNYGYTF	TGTGCCAGCAGTCTCGAACAGGGGAACTATGGCTACACCTTC
TRBV19	18	NA	TRBD1	TRBJ1-1	CAIMGPGQGLGAGTEAFF	TGTGCCATCATGGGCCCCGGACAGGGTTTAGGAGCGGGTACTGAAGCTTTCTTT